Listed below are T cell receptor beta chains from one sample, sequenced in a study of blood T cell repertoires in COVID-19. Data came from immunoSEQ multiplex PCR; TCRdb stores just in-frame clones and leaves some out. The table has 350,000 to 400,000 clones, roughly 91% seen once. The sample comprised PBMCs or T cells enriched from blood (not recorded which). These receptors originate from a woman between 25 and 40 years old who had recovered from COVID-19. Each CDR3 is given with its conserved first and last residue. The order of the fields is D gene, J gene, clone size, V gene, CDR3 DNA, CDR3 protein. D genes are given only for firm matches. Not every row has a clone size; where given, it reads once, few, many or a size class.

>TRBD2|TRBJ2-1|few|TRBV27
TGTGCCAGCAGTTTCGGACTAGCGGGAGTAAATGAGCAGTTCTTC
CASSFGLAGVNEQFF
>-|TRBJ1-2|-|TRBV9
TGTGCCAGCAGCGTAGGTGGGGCCGCTAACTATGGCTACACCTTC
CASSVGGAANYGYTF
>TRBD2|TRBJ2-7|-|TRBV4-2
TGTGCCAGCAGCCGAGCGGGAGAAAGCGAGCAGTACTTC
CASSRAGESEQYF
>TRBD1|TRBJ1-5|-|TRBV30
TGTGCCTGGAGTGGACAGGGTTTTCAGCCCCAGCATTTT
CAWSGQGFQPQHF
>TRBD1|TRBJ2-2|-|TRBV6-5
TGTGCCAGCACTCCCCTCGACAGGGACACCGGGGAGCTGTTTTTT
CASTPLDRDTGELFF
>-|TRBJ1-3|-|TRBV19
TGTGCCAGCTCCGGGAGGGCAAACACCATATATTTT
CASSGRANTIYF
>-|TRBJ1-4|-|TRBV7-9
TGTGCCAGCAGCTCGACCGCGGACGTACAGGGTGAAAAACTGTTTTTT
CASSSTADVQGEKLFF
>-|TRBJ2-5|-|TRBV19
TGTGCCAGTAGTATAGCCAGGGGTCGGGAGACCCAGTACTTC
CASSIARGRETQYF
>TRBD1|TRBJ2-2|-|TRBV6-4
TGTGCCAGCAGTGAAGTCCCGGGACAGGGTAACACCGGGGAGCTGTTTTTT
CASSEVPGQGNTGELFF
>-|TRBJ2-7|-|TRBV7-9
TGTGCCAGCAGCCCGGACGGACTTTACGAGCAGTACTTC
CASSPDGLYEQYF
>TRBD1|TRBJ2-3|once|TRBV28
TGTGCCAGCAGTCAGACAGGGGCCAAAGATACGCAGTATTTT
CASSQTGAKDTQYF
>-|TRBJ1-2|-|TRBV30
TGTGCCTGGAACGACGGCGGTAACTATGGCTACACCTTC
CAWNDGGNYGYTF
>-|TRBJ1-1|-|TRBV15
TGTGCCACCAGCAGAGGCAGGTTGAACACTGAAGCTTTCTTT
CATSRGRLNTEAFF
>-|TRBJ2-1|-|TRBV24-1
TGTGCCACCAGTGACTCGACAGAGTTCTCCTACAATGAGCAGTTCTTC
CATSDSTEFSYNEQFF
>TRBD2|TRBJ2-1|-|TRBV9
TGTGCCAGCAGCGGGCTAGCGGGGGGGCCGAATGAGCAGTTCTTC
CASSGLAGGPNEQFF
>TRBD2|TRBJ2-3|-|TRBV2
TGTGCCAGCGCCCTAGCGGGAAATACAGATACGCAGTATTTT
CASALAGNTDTQYF
>-|TRBJ1-3|-|TRBV20-1
TGCAGTGCTTCAGGTGGAAACACCATATATTTT
CSASGGNTIYF
>-|TRBJ2-3|-|TRBV7-6
TGTGCCAGCAGCTCGAGCACAGATACGCAGTATTTT
CASSSSTDTQYF
>-|TRBJ1-1|-|TRBV28
TGTGCCAGCAGCATTTTCACTGAAGCTTTCTTT
CASSIFTEAFF
>-|TRBJ1-2|-|TRBV2
TGTGCCAGCAGTGAGGGGCAGGGCGGTGTAGGGTATGGCTACACCTTC
CASSEGQGGVGYGYTF
>-|TRBJ1-6|-|TRBV5-8
TGTGCCAGCAGCTTGTTCGGGAGTCTCTCCTATAATTCACCCCTCCACTTT
CASSLFGSLSYNSPLHF
>-|TRBJ1-3|-|TRBV6-5
TGTGCCAGCAGACGAGGGATCAACTCCGGAAACACCATATATTTT
CASRRGINSGNTIYF
>-|TRBJ1-2|-|TRBV2
TGTGCCAGCAATCTCCTTGGCTACACCTTC
CASNLLGYTF
>TRBD2|TRBJ2-7|-|TRBV27
TGTGCCAGCAGTTTAGCGGGAGGGCTTCGGGGCGAGCAGTACTTC
CASSLAGGLRGEQYF
>TRBD1|TRBJ1-2|-|TRBV5-1
TGCGCCAGCAGCTTACAGGGGGCAGATGGCTACACCTTC
CASSLQGADGYTF
>-|TRBJ1-5|once|TRBV27
TGTGCCAGCAGTCCGACCCAGGGGATCCATAATCAACCCCAGCATTTT
CASSPTQGIHNQPQHF
>-|TRBJ1-1|few|TRBV5-4
TGTGCCAGCAGCTTGAGACAGGCGAACACTGAAGCTTTCTTT
CASSLRQANTEAFF
>-|TRBJ1-5|-|TRBV13
TGTGCCAGCAGCTTATCAGGACTAAATCAGCCCCAGCATTTT
CASSLSGLNQPQHF
>TRBD1|TRBJ1-4|-|TRBV12-5
TGTGCTAGTGGCCGGACCCCCGGGACAGACAATGAAAAACTGTTTTTT
CASGRTPGTDNEKLFF
>TRBD1|TRBJ1-2|-|TRBV7-8
TGTGCCAGCAGTAAAACCCCCGTCGGGGACAGGGGATCTGGCTACACCTTC
CASSKTPVGDRGSGYTF
>TRBD1|TRBJ2-5|-|TRBV5-1
TGCGCCAGCAGCTCTTTCAATCCGGGACAGAAAGAGACCCAGTACTTC
CASSSFNPGQKETQYF
>TRBD2|TRBJ2-1|-|TRBV15
TGTGCCACCAGCAGAGGGAAGGCTAGCGGTTACAATGAGCAGTTCTTC
CATSRGKASGYNEQFF
>-|TRBJ1-2|few|TRBV19
TGTGCCAGTAGTATCTCGGTTTATGGCTACACCTTC
CASSISVYGYTF
>-|TRBJ1-1|-|TRBV7-3
TGTGCCAGCAGCTTACAGTTTTACACTGAAGCTTTCTTT
CASSLQFYTEAFF
>-|TRBJ2-2|-|TRBV20-1
TGCAGTGCTAGTGGAGCGGGCAGGAACACCGGGGAGCTGTTTTTT
CSASGAGRNTGELFF